Listed below are T cell receptor beta chains from one sample, sequenced in a study of shared clonotypes between healthy human individuals. Sequencing used immunoSEQ multiplex PCR; TCRdb keeps in-frame clones, though not all of them. The sample records about 1.1 million clones, 70% to 80% being singletons. Source material: memory CD4+ T cells from PBMCs. Receptors originate from a man between 18 and 29 years old in good health. Some clones in this sample may be carry-over from other donors' samples. Each CDR3 is given with its conserved first and last residue. Fields, in order: D gene, CDR3 length, clone size, J gene, V gene, CDR3 protein, CDR3 DNA. D genes are given only for firm matches. Clone size is stated in some rows and not others, as once, few, many or a class when expanded.

>-|15|-|TRBJ1-3|TRBV7-6
CASSLLQGAGNTIYF
TGTGCCAGCAGCTTATTACAGGGTGCGGGAAACACCATATATTTT
>TRBD2|15|-|TRBJ2-7|TRBV29-1
CSVEGGSGSLSEQYF
TGCAGCGTTGAAGGTGGTAGCGGGAGTTTATCGGAGCAGTACTTC
>TRBD1|14|-|TRBJ2-7|TRBV29-1
CSVEGGTGGFEQYF
TGCAGCGTTGAAGGTGGGACAGGGGGCTTCGAGCAGTACTTC
>TRBD1|15|-|TRBJ1-4|TRBV5-1
CASSLVGQGNEKLFF
TGCGCCAGCAGCTTGGTGGGACAGGGTAATGAAAAACTGTTTTTT
>-|19|-|TRBJ2-4|TRBV10-3
CAISESNGSPGVAKNIQYF
TGTGCCATCAGTGAGTCGAACGGGAGCCCCGGGGTAGCCAAAAACATTCAGTACTTC
>-|12|-|TRBJ2-1|TRBV2
CASSTRGYEQFF
TGTGCCAGCAGTACTAGGGGCTATGAGCAGTTCTTC
>-|15|-|TRBJ1-4|TRBV30
CAWSLTGGTNEKLFF
TGTGCCTGGAGCCTTACGGGTGGCACTAATGAAAAACTGTTTTTT
>-|12|-|TRBJ1-5|TRBV7-8
CASSQGNQPQHF
TGTGCCAGCAGCCAGGGGAATCAGCCCCAGCATTTT
>TRBD1|13|-|TRBJ2-7|TRBV11-2
CASSPGGSYEQYF
TGTGCCAGCAGCCCAGGGGGCTCCTACGAGCAGTACTTC
>TRBD1|14|-|TRBJ1-6|TRBV30
CAWSLTGDNSPLHF
TGTGCCTGGAGCCTGACAGGGGATAATTCACCCCTCCACTTT
>-|14|few|TRBJ2-1|TRBV14
CASTERANYNEQFF
TGTGCCAGCACAGAGCGGGCGAACTACAATGAGCAGTTCTTC
>-|13|-|TRBJ2-7|TRBV14
CASMIAGGYEQYF
TGTGCCAGCATGATCGCCGGGGGCTACGAGCAGTACTTC
>-|15|-|TRBJ2-7|TRBV5-1
CASSLTGGKDYEQYF
TGCGCCAGCAGCTTGACAGGAGGAAAAGACTACGAGCAGTACTTC
>-|13|many|TRBJ2-3|TRBV5-1
CASSLTGLDTQYF
TGCGCCAGCAGCTTGACAGGGTTAGATACGCAGTATTTT
>-|12|-|TRBJ1-1|TRBV5-6
CASSSPTTEAFF
TGTGCCAGCAGCTCCCCCACCACTGAAGCTTTCTTT
>-|12|-|TRBJ2-5|TRBV27
CASRRGPETQYF
TGTGCCAGCCGTAGAGGGCCGGAGACCCAGTACTTC
>TRBD1|14|-|TRBJ2-5|TRBV28
CASSSGQGLETQYF
TGTGCCAGCAGTTCGGGACAGGGTCTGGAGACCCAGTACTTC
>-|13|-|TRBJ2-1|TRBV6-1
CASRGPKYNEQFF
TGTGCCAGCAGGGGGCCTAAGTACAATGAGCAGTTCTTC
>-|15|-|TRBJ2-4|TRBV6-4
CASSERLLAKNIQYF
TGTGCCAGCAGCGAGAGACTGCTAGCCAAAAACATTCAGTACTTC
>-|17|-|TRBJ2-5|TRBV7-2
CASSPGGVAAGGETQYF
TGTGCCAGCAGCCCGGGCGGCGTAGCGGCAGGGGGAGAGACCCAGTACTTC
>-|15|-|TRBJ2-7|TRBV18
CASSLGQTSPYEQYF
TGTGCCAGCTCACTAGGACAGACTTCCCCTTACGAGCAGTACTTC
>-|20|-|TRBJ2-6|TRBV21-1
CASSTLPREVSDAGANVLTF
TGTGCCAGCAGCACCCTCCCCCGGGAGGTAAGCGACGCTGGGGCCAACGTCCTGACTTTC
>-|13|many|TRBJ1-3|TRBV30
CAWMTEYGNTIYF
TGTGCCTGGATGACAGAGTACGGAAACACCATATATTTT
>TRBD2|14|-|TRBJ2-5|TRBV7-9
CASSLMASGETQYF
TGTGCCAGCAGCTTAATGGCTAGCGGAGAGACCCAGTACTTC
>-|14|-|TRBJ1-2|TRBV4-2
CASSPNPGGSGYTF
TGTGCCAGCAGCCCAAACCCGGGGGGATCCGGCTACACCTTC
>TRBD1|15|-|TRBJ2-7|TRBV7-9
CASSSQTGVPYEQYF
TGTGCCAGCAGCTCGCAGACAGGGGTTCCCTACGAGCAGTACTTC
>TRBD1|17|once|TRBJ2-3|TRBV4-1
CASSQDRTGGGTDTQYF
TGCGCCAGCAGCCAAGACAGGACAGGGGGCGGCACAGATACGCAGTATTTT
>TRBD2|14|-|TRBJ2-3|TRBV9
CASSIGLASDTQYF
TGTGCCAGCAGCATCGGACTAGCTTCAGATACGCAGTATTTT
>TRBD2|16|-|TRBJ2-3|TRBV7-2
CASSLRGSRTADTQYF
TGTGCCAGCAGCTTACGCGGGAGCAGGACGGCAGATACGCAGTATTTT
>TRBD2|15|-|TRBJ2-1|TRBV6-1
CASRDLAGAVNEQFF
TGTGCCAGCAGAGATCTAGCGGGAGCGGTCAATGAGCAGTTCTTC
>TRBD1|15|once|TRBJ1-2|TRBV6-5
CASSQDRGRVYGYTF
TGTGCCAGCAGTCAGGACAGGGGGCGCGTCTATGGCTACACCTTC
>TRBD1|12|once|TRBJ2-5|TRBV30
CALQGRKGTQYF
TGTGCCTTACAGGGGAGAAAAGGGACCCAGTACTTC
>TRBD2|15|-|TRBJ2-1|TRBV5-4
CASSQRLAGHNEQFF
TGTGCCAGCAGCCAGAGACTAGCGGGCCACAATGAGCAGTTCTTC
>-|17|once|TRBJ2-6|TRBV19
CASSEVQGASGANVLTF
TGTGCCAGTAGTGAGGTACAGGGAGCCTCTGGGGCCAACGTCCTGACTTTC
>-|13|-|TRBJ1-3|TRBV30
CAWSAGSGNTIYF
TGTGCCTGGAGTGCCGGCTCTGGAAACACCATATATTTT
>-|15|few|TRBJ2-1|TRBV7-9
CASSLGTLKDNEQFF
TGTGCCAGCAGCCTGGGGACTTTGAAGGACAATGAGCAGTTCTTC
>-|17|-|TRBJ1-1|TRBV6-1
CASSEWGAGGKITEAFF
TGTGCCAGCAGTGAATGGGGAGCGGGGGGGAAGATCACTGAAGCTTTCTTT
>TRBD2|14|-|TRBJ2-7|TRBV6-5
CATRYSGLSYEQYF
TGTGCCACCAGGTATAGCGGGCTCTCCTACGAGCAGTACTTC
>TRBD2|13|-|TRBJ2-5|TRBV5-6
CASSWTSRETQYF
TGTGCCAGCAGTTGGACTAGCCGAGAGACCCAGTACTTC
>-|15|-|TRBJ1-3|TRBV5-1
CASSPGTPSGNTIYF
TGCGCCAGCAGCCCCGGGACCCCCTCTGGAAACACCATATATTTT
>-|12|-|TRBJ2-4|TRBV18
CASSPRGDIQYF
TGTGCCAGCTCACCGAGGGGGGACATTCAGTACTTC
>-|14|-|TRBJ1-1|TRBV5-1
CASSTGPQNTEAFF
TGCGCCAGCAGCACAGGACCCCAGAACACTGAAGCTTTCTTT
>TRBD1|16|-|TRBJ2-6|TRBV6-1
CASSEADRAGANVLTF
TGTGCCAGCAGTGAAGCTGACAGGGCTGGGGCCAACGTCCTGACTTTC
>TRBD2|16|-|TRBJ2-7|TRBV19
CASSTISGWPVYEQYF
TGTGCCAGTAGTACCATTAGCGGGTGGCCTGTCTACGAGCAGTACTTC
>-|14|-|TRBJ2-3|TRBV19
CASSMGGTLDTQYF
TGTGCCAGTAGTATGGGAGGTACCCTAGATACGCAGTATTTT
>-|16|many|TRBJ2-6|TRBV4-2
CASSAAQGSGANVLTF
TGTGCCAGCAGCGCCGCACAGGGCTCTGGGGCCAACGTCCTGACTTTC
>-|13|-|TRBJ2-3|TRBV11-3
CASSKYFTDTQYF
TGTGCCAGCAGCAAGTATTTTACAGATACGCAGTATTTT
>-|13|-|TRBJ2-7|TRBV11-2
CASSLQGAYEQYF
TGTGCCAGCAGCTTACAGGGAGCCTACGAGCAGTACTTC
>-|11|-|TRBJ1-2|TRBV28
CASSFRGGYTF
TGTGCCAGCAGTTTTCGAGGAGGCTACACCTTC
>-|16|-|TRBJ2-7|TRBV27
CASHRATSGIVYEQYF
TGTGCCAGCCATAGGGCTACCTCCGGGATCGTCTACGAGCAGTACTTC
>-|15|few|TRBJ1-1|TRBV19
CASSIQSRRGTEAFF
TGTGCCAGTAGTATTCAGTCCAGGAGGGGCACTGAAGCTTTCTTT
>-|13|once|TRBJ2-1|TRBV2
CASSEARGLEQFF
TGTGCCAGCAGTGAAGCTCGCGGACTAGAGCAGTTCTTC